This T cell receptor (beta chain) was recorded in a study of blood T cells in healthy people across ages. The individuals who served as donors were healthy Caucasians living in Russia, aged roughly 6 to 100. Next came a second PCR, run for roughly 7 to 12 cycles, which used a sample-barcoded 5' primer along with a J-beta primer mix. MiXCR was run by TCRdb on the 5' RACE reads, yielding one entry per CDR3 protein. In the table there are roughly 730,000 distinct CDR3 sequences, roughly 56% of which are singletons. The CDR3 runs to 16 residues. Per the germline V gene, CDR1 is DFQATT and CDR2 is SNEGSKA (reference sequence). V gave up 5 bases and J gave up 0 bases; unmatched junction bases: 4.

This sequence was found in a man in his forties in good health. The chain combines TRBV20-1 with TRBJ2-3; 14 bases fit TRBD2. Sequencing input: blood. CDR3 loop: CSAPGLAGASTDTQYF. The CDR3 region has the DNA TGCAGTGCTCCGGGACTAGCGGGGGCCAGCACAGATACGCAGTATTTT.